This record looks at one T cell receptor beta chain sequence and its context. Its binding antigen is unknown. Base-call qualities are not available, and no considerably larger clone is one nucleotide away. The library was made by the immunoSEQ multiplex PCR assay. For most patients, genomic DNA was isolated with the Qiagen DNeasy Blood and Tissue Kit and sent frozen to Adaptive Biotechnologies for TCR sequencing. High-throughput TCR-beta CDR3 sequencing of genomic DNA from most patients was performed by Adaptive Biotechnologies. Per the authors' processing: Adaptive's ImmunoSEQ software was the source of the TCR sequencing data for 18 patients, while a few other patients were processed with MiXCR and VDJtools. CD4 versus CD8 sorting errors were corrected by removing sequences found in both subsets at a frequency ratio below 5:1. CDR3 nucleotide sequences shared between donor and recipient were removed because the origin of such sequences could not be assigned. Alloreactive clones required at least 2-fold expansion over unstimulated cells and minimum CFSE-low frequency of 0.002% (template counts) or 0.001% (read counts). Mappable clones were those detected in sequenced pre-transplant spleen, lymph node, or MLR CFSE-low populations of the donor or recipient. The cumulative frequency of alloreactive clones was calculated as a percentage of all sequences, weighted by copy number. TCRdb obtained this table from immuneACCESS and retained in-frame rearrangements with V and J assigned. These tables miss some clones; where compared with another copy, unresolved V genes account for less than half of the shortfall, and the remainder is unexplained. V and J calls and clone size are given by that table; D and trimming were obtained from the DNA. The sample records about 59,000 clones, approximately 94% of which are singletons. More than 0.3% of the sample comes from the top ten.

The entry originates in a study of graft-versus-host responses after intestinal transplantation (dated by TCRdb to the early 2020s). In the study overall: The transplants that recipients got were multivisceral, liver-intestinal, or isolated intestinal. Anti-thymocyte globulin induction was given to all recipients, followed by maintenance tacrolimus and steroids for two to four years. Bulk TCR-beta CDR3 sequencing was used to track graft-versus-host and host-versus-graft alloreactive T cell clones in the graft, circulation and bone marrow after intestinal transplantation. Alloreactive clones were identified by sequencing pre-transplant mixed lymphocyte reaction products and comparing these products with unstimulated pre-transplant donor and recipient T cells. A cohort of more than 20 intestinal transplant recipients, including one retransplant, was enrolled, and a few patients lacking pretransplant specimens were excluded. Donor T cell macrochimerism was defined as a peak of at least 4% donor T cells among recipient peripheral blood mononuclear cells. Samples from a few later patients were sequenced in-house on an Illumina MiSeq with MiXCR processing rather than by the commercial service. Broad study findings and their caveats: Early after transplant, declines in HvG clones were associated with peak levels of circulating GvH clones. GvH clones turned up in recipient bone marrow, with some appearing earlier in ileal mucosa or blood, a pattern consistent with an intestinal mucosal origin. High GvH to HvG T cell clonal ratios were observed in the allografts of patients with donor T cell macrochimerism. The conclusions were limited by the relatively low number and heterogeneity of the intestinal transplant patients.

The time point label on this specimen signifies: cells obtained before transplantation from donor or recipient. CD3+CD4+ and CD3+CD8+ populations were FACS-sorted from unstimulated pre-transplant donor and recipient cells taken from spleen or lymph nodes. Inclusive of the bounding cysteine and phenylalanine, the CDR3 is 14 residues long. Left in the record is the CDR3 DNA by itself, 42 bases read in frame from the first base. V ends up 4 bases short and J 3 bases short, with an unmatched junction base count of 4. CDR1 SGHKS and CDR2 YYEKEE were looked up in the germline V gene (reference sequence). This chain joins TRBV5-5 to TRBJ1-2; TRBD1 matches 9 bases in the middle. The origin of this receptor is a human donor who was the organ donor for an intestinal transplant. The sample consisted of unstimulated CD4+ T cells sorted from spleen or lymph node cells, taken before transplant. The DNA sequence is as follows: TGTGCCAGCAGCCCTCGGACAGGGGACTATGGCTACACCTTC. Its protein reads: CASSPRTGDYGYTF.